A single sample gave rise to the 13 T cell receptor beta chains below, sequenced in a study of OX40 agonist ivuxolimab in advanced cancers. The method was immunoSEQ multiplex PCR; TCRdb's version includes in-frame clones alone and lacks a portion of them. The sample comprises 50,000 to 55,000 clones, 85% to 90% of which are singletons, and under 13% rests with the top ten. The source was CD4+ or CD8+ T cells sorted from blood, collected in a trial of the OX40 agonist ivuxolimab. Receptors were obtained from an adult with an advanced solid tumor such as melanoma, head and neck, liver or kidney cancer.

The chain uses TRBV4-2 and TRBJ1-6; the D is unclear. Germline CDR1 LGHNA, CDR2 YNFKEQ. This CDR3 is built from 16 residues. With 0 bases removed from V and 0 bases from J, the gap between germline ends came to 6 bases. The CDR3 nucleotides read TGTGCCAGCAGCCAAGAGGGCAGCTCCTATAATTCACCCCTCCACTTT. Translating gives CASSQEGSSYNSPLHF.

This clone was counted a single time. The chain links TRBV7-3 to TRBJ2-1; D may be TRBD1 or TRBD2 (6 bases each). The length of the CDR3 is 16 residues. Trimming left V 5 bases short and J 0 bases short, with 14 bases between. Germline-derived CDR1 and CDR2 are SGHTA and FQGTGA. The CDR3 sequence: CASSAHGGVSYNEQFF. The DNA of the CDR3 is TGTGCCAGCAGCGCCCACGGGGGCGTCTCCTACAATGAGCAGTTCTTC.

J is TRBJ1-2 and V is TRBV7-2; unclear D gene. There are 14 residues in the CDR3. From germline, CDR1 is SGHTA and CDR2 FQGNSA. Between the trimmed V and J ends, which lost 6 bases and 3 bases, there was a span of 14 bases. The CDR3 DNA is TGTGCCAGCAGTCCGGTCGGGTCTGACTATGGCTACACCTTC. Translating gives CASSPVGSDYGYTF.

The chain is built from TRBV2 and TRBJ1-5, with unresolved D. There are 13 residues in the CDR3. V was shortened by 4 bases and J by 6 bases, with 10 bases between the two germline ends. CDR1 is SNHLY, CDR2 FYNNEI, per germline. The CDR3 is CASSVWESQPQHF. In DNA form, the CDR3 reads TGTGCCAGCAGTGTTTGGGAAAGTCAGCCCCAGCATTTT.

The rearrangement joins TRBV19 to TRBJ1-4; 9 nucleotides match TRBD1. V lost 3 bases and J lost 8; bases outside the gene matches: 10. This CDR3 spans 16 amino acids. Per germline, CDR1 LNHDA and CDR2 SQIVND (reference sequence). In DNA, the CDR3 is TGTGCCAGTAGTATGGCAAGACAGGGGGGTAGAGAAAAACTGTTTTTT. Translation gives CASSMARQGGREKLFF.

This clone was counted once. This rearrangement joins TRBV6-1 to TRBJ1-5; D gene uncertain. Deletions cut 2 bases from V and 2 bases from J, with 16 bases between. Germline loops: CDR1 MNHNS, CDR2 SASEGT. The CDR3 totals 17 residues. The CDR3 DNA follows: TGTGCCAGCAGTGAAATCCGGCTCGTGACCGGCAATCAGCCCCAGCATTTT. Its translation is CASSEIRLVTGNQPQHF.

The CDR3, as DNA: TGCGCCAGCAGCTTGGGTGGGGCCCGATACAATGAGCAGTTCTTC. It specifies CASSLGGARYNEQFF. This chain links TRBV5-1 with TRBJ2-1; D possibly corresponds to TRBD1 (5 bases). The germline gives CDR1 SGHRS, CDR2 YFSETQ. The V end was cut by 0 bases, the J end by 4 bases, with 11 bases between. This CDR3 is 15 amino acids long. The full variable domain, in which reference TRBV5-1 and TRBJ2-1 provide the parts outside the CDR3, is KAGVTQTPRYLIKTRGQQVTLSCSPISGHRSVSWYQQTPGQGLQFLFEYFSETQRNKGNFPGRFSGRQFSNSRSEMNVSTLELGDSALYLCASSLGGARYNEQFFGPGTRLTVL.

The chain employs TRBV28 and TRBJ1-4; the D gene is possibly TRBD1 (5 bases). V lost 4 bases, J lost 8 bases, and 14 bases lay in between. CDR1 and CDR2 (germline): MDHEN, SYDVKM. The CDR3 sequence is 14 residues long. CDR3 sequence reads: CASSYGRQGEKLFF. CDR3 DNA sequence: TGTGCCAGCAGTTATGGACGGCAGGGCGAAAAACTGTTTTTT.

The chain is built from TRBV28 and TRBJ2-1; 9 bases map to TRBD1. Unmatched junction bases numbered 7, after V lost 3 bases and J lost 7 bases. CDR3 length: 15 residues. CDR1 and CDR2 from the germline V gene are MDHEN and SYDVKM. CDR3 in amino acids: CASSFLQGAYNEQFF. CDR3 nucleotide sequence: TGTGCCAGCAGTTTCTTACAGGGGGCTTATAATGAGCAGTTCTTC.

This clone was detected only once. This CDR3 is CAIRTGGRSDTDTQYF. CDR3 bases: TGTGCCATCAGAACGGGGGGCCGGAGTGACACAGATACGCAGTATTTT. The chain has TRBV10-3 and TRBJ2-3; D might be TRBD2 (7 bases). The germline V gene has CDR1 ENHRY and CDR2 SYGVKD. Trimming shortened V by 6 bases and J by 2 bases, and 18 bases separated the two germline ends. This CDR3 is 16 amino acids long.

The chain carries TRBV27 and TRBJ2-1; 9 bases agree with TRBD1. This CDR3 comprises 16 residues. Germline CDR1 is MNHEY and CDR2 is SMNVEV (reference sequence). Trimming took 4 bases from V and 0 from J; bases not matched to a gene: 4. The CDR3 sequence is CASSSGQGLSYNEQFF. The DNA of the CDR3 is TGTGCCAGCAGTTCCGGACAGGGGCTCTCCTACAATGAGCAGTTCTTC.

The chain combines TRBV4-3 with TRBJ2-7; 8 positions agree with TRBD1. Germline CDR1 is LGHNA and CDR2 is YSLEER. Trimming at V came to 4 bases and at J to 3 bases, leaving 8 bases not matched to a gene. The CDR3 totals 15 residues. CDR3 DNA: TGCGCCAGCAGCCGCGGATACGGACAGGGCTACGAGCAGTACTTC. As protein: CASSRGYGQGYEQYF.

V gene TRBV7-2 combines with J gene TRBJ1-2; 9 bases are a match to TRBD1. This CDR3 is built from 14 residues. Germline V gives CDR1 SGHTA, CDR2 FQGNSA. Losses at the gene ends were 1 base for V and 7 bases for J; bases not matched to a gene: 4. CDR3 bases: TGTGCCAGCAGCTTAGGGGGACAGGGACTTGGCTACACCTTC. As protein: CASSLGGQGLGYTF.